This TCR beta chain emerged from a study of blood T cell repertoires in COVID-19. Across the study: The analysed material was cDNA or gDNA that came from T cells, B-cell-depleted T cells, or PBMCs.

Participants were placed into cohorts based on the clinical history they reported. Germline assignment: CDR1 SGDLS and CDR2 YYNGEE. The trim removed 0 bases at V and 1 base at J, leaving 4 bases unmatched. This CDR3 region has 16 residues. The table lists this clone with a few counts. As handled by the study authors: Amplification from reference gene primers served as the basis for estimated nucleated cell counts. Profiled with immunoSEQ multiplex PCR; TCRdb holds only in-frame clones, not every one. That table furnishes V, J and clone size, whereas the DNA furnished D and trimming. The sample has 150,000 to 200,000 clones; around 73% are singletons.

V usage is TRBV9 and J usage is TRBJ2-4; TRBD2 matches at 7 bases. This clonotype originated in a woman aged 45-65 years who had recovered from COVID-19. Sequences were obtained from PBMCs or T cells enriched from blood (not recorded which). CDR3: CASSVGAGRAKNIQYF. The CDR3 nucleotides are TGTGCCAGCAGCGTAGGGGCCGGGAGGGCCAAAAACATTCAGTACTTC.